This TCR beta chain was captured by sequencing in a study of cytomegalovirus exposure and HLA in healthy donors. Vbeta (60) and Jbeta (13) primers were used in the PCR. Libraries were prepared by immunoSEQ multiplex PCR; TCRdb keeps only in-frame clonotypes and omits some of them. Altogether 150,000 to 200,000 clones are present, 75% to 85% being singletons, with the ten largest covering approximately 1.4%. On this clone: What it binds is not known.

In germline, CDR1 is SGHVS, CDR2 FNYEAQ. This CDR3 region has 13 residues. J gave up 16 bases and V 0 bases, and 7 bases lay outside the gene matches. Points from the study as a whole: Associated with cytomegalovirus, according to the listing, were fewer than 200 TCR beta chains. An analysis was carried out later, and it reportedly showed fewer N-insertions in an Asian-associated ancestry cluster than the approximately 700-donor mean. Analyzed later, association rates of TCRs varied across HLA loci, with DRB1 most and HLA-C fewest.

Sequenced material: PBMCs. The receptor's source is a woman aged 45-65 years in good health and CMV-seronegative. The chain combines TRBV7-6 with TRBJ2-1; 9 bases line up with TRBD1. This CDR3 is CASSLASGDREFF. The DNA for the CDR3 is TGTGCCAGCAGCTTAGCTAGTGGGGACAGGGAATTCTTC.